This TCR beta chain was documented in a study of cytomegalovirus exposure and HLA in healthy donors. CDR3 length: 14 amino acids. V dropped 5 bases and J dropped 4 bases, with 15 bases sitting between them. Per germline, CDR1 SGHTA and CDR2 FQGNSA. Amplification used 60 Vbeta primers and 13 Jbeta primers. The repertoire was sequenced with immunoSEQ multiplex PCR; TCRdb's copy has only in-frame clones and lacks some. The data hold about 140,000 clones, with roughly 86% observed a single time. V is TRBV7-2 and J is TRBJ2-7; unclear D gene. The sample was PBMCs. The source is a middle-aged woman in good health and CMV-seronegative. CDR3 protein: CASSPRGGNYEQYF. Here the CDR3 DNA reads TGTGCCAGCAGCCCCCGAGGTGGTAATTACGAGCAGTACTTC.